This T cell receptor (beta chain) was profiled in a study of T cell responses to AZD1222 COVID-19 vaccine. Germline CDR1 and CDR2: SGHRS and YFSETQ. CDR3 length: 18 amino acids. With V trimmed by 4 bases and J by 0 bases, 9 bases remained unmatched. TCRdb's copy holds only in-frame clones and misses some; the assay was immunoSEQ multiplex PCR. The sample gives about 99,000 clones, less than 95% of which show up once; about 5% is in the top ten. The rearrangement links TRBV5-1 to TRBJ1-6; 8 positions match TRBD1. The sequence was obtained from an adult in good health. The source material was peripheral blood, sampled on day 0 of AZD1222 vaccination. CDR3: CASSTGGYIGSYNSPLHF. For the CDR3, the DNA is TGCGCCAGCAGCACAGGGGGGTATATCGGCTCCTATAATTCACCCCTCCACTTT.